This is a list of T cell receptor beta chains from one sample in a study of T cell repertoires in cytomegalovirus infection. One entry per CDR3 protein results from TCRdb running MiXCR on the reads. The sample gives approximately 990,000 distinct CDR3 sequences, around 30% of which show up once; roughly an eighth is in the top ten. Their antigens remain unidentified. The sample in question was cultured CD8+ T cells from PBMCs, obtained from culture after CMV antigen stimulation. The receptors shown here come from a human donor in good health (CMV status not recorded). Some clones in this sample may be carry-over from other donors' samples. CDR3s include the opening cysteine and the closing phenylalanine or tryptophan. A D gene is named only where the DNA matches it firmly. Expanded clones get a size class; other rows say once, few or many, or leave the size out.

>TRBD1|TRBJ2-2|many|TRBV7-6
TGTGCCAGCAGCTTTGCTCGGACAGGGACGGTATCCGGGGAGCTGTTTTTT
CASSFARTGTVSGELFF
>TRBD1|TRBJ1-3|-|TRBV7-2
TGTGCCAGCAGATGGGACAGCTCTGGAAACACCATATATTTT
CASRWDSSGNTIYF
>TRBD2|TRBJ2-2|few|TRBV28
TGTGCCAGCATTTGGAGTAGCGGGGGCCCGAACACCGGGGAGCTGTTTTTT
CASIWSSGGPNTGELFF
>-|TRBJ2-7|many|TRBV12-5
TGTGCTAGTGGTTTGGGGGAGACCTACGAGCAGTACTTC
CASGLGETYEQYF
>TRBD1|TRBJ2-1|few|TRBV6-8
TGTGCCAGCAGAGGGTGGGACAGGGGGTACAATGAGCAGTTCTTC
CASRGWDRGYNEQFF
>TRBD1|TRBJ2-2|many|TRBV7-8
TGTGCCAGCAGCACCAGGACAGGGAAAACCGGGGAGCTGTTTTTT
CASSTRTGKTGELFF
>TRBD1|TRBJ2-2|many|TRBV7-6
TGTGCCAGCACTCGGACAGGGGGCCTAATCGGGGAGCTGTTTTTT
CASTRTGGLIGELFF
>-|TRBJ2-3|-|TRBV7-9
TGTGCCACTTCCGAGGGAGGCCTCAGGGCAGATACGCAGTATTTT
CATSEGGLRADTQYF
>-|TRBJ2-5|many|TRBV7-2
TGTGCCAGCAGCTTGAGGCCGCGGGGAATAAGAGAGACCCAGTACTTC
CASSLRPRGIRETQYF
>-|TRBJ1-2|-|TRBV19
TGTGCCAGTAGTACGGGGGTCGGCTACACCTTC
CASSTGVGYTF
>TRBD1|TRBJ2-5|many|TRBV7-8
TGTGCCAGCAGCTTATCTCCGGGACAGGGTTTCGAGACCCAGTACTTC
CASSLSPGQGFETQYF
>TRBD2|TRBJ2-1|many|TRBV7-9
TGTGCCAGCAGCGCCACCGGGACTAGCATGAATGAGCAGTTCTTC
CASSATGTSMNEQFF
>-|TRBJ2-7|-|TRBV7-9
TGTGCCAGCAGCCCCTGGGGTTACGAGCAGTACTTC
CASSPWGYEQYF
>-|TRBJ2-5|many|TRBV7-8
TGTGCCAGCAGCTTAGCGGGCCGGGGAGAGACCCAGTACTTC
CASSLAGRGETQYF
>TRBD1|TRBJ1-1|-|TRBV11-1
TGTGCCAGCAGCTCCTCGGGACAGATATCGAACACTGAAGCTTTCTTT
CASSSSGQISNTEAFF
>-|TRBJ1-1|once|TRBV29-1
TGCAGCGTTGAATCCCCGAACACTGAAGCTTTCTTT
CSVESPNTEAFF
>-|TRBJ2-3|few|TRBV9
TGTGCCAGCAGCGTAGGAGGGTACCCAGATACGCAGTATTTT
CASSVGGYPDTQYF
>-|TRBJ2-3|-|TRBV9
TGTGCCAGCAGCCCCCCCCGAATAGCTAGCACAGATACGCAGTATTTT
CASSPPRIASTDTQYF
>-|TRBJ2-1|-|TRBV5-6
TGTGCCAGCAGCTTTACAAGGAGCTCCTACAATGAGCAGTTCTTC
CASSFTRSSYNEQFF
>-|TRBJ1-3|once|TRBV18
TGTGCCAGCTCCCCTCCCAACTCTGGAAACACCATATATTTT
CASSPPNSGNTIYF
>-|TRBJ1-1|-|TRBV7-6
TGTGCCACGCTCTGGGCTGAACTAGGGGTGAACACTGAAGCTTTCTTT
CATLWAELGVNTEAFF
>-|TRBJ1-3|many|TRBV7-9
TGTGCCAGCAGCTTAGGCGCCGGAAACACCATATATTTT
CASSLGAGNTIYF
>TRBD1|TRBJ2-5|-|TRBV27
TGTGCCAGCAGTCCAGGGACAGGGCTCCAAGAGACCCAGTACTTC
CASSPGTGLQETQYF
>-|TRBJ1-3|-|TRBV20-1
TGCAGTGCTAGAGTGGGCGGGGGGCAGGCAAACACCATATATTTT
CSARVGGGQANTIYF
>TRBD2|TRBJ2-1|many|TRBV6-6
TGTGCCAGCAGGACTAGCGGGGGGGACGAGCAGTTCTTC
CASRTSGGDEQFF
>TRBD1|TRBJ1-2|once|TRBV7-2
TGTGCCAACACAGGGGGCTCGGTCTTCGGCTACACCTTC
CANTGGSVFGYTF
>TRBD1|TRBJ2-1|-|TRBV19
TGTGCCAGTAGGAGGACAGGGGGCGGGGAGCAGTTCTTC
CASRRTGGGEQFF
>TRBD2|TRBJ2-3|many|TRBV28
TGTGCCAGCAGTCCCGGACTAGCGGGGATCACAGATACGCAGTATTTT
CASSPGLAGITDTQYF
>-|TRBJ1-2|few|TRBV12-3/TRBV12-4
TGTGCCAGCAGTCCCACCGGGGCCGAGGGCTACACCTTC
CASSPTGAEGYTF
>-|TRBJ1-4|-|TRBV7-9
TGTGCCAGCCCTTCGTCGGAAAGGGGGATCCCGAGGGATGAAAAACTGTTTTTT
CASPSSERGIPRDEKLFF
>-|TRBJ1-5|-|TRBV5-5
TGTGCCAGCAGCACCACAGGGTTTAGCAATCAGCCCCAGCATTTT
CASSTTGFSNQPQHF
>TRBD2|TRBJ2-1|few|TRBV7-6
TGTGCCAGCAGCTCAAGTAGCGGGGGGGTTCCTAGCGGCTCCTACAATGAGCAGTTCTTC
CASSSSSGGVPSGSYNEQFF
>-|TRBJ2-7|few|TRBV28
TGTGCCAGCAGTTTTCAGAGGGCGCACGAGCAGTACTTC
CASSFQRAHEQYF
>-|TRBJ2-1|few|TRBV5-1
TGCGCCAGCAGCTTGAGAGACTACAGCGTCCATGAGCAGTTCTTC
CASSLRDYSVHEQFF
>-|TRBJ2-2|few|TRBV6-5
TGTGCCAGCAGTTACTCCTTCACATTCTCAGGGGAGGACACCGGGGAGCTGTTTTTT
CASSYSFTFSGEDTGELFF
>-|TRBJ1-1|-|TRBV6-2/TRBV6-3
TGTGCCAGCATACGAGAGATGAACACTGAACCTTTCTTT
CASIREMNTEPFF
>-|TRBJ1-4|many|TRBV7-6
TGTGCCAGCAGCGGATACCGGGACGGGAAGGAACTGTTTTTT
CASSGYRDGKELFF
>-|TRBJ1-2|-|TRBV12-3/TRBV12-4
TGTGCCAGCAGTTTACTGCCAGGCGGCGACTATGGCTACACCTTC
CASSLLPGGDYGYTF
>TRBD2|TRBJ2-5|few|TRBV5-5
TGTGCCAGCAGCTTGAAGCGGGAGGTTCGAGAGACCCAGTACTTC
CASSLKREVRETQYF
>TRBD2|TRBJ2-3|-|TRBV5-1
TGCGCCAGCAGTTCCTCCTCACGGGGGGGCTTATCAGATACGCAGTATTTT
CASSSSSRGGLSDTQYF
>-|TRBJ1-1|many|TRBV7-2
TGTGCCAGCAGCTCACACGGAACTACTGAAGCTTTCTTT
CASSSHGTTEAFF
>-|TRBJ1-1|-|TRBV27
TGTGCCAGCACTACATCTCCAGCGGGGAACACTGAAGCTTTCTTT
CASTTSPAGNTEAFF
>-|TRBJ2-5|-|TRBV7-9
TGTGCCAGCAGCTTAGGGACAGCCACGTCCGGGACCCAGTACTTC
CASSLGTATSGTQYF
>-|TRBJ2-3|-|TRBV6-6
TGTGCCAGCAGCACCAGGGCTAGCACAGATACGCAGTATTTT
CASSTRASTDTQYF
>-|TRBJ2-1|many|TRBV11-3
TGTGCCAGCAGCGAGGACGGTAATGAGCAGTTCTTC
CASSEDGNEQFF
>-|TRBJ2-5|-|TRBV5-6
TGTGCCAGCAGCCCCCCCGGAGGGAAAAAGACCCAGTACTTC
CASSPPGGKKTQYF
>TRBD2|TRBJ2-5|few|TRBV5-6
TGTGCCAGCAGCCCCCTCCCTCCACCCGACCCCCGGCTAGCGGGGGACGAGACCCAGTACTTC
CASSPLPPPDPRLAGDETQYF
>-|TRBJ1-6|few|TRBV5-4
TGTGCCAGCAGCGTTAGGGACACCACGGTGGGTAATTCACCCCTCCACTTT
CASSVRDTTVGNSPLHF
>TRBD1|TRBJ1-1|-|TRBV10-1
TGCGCCAGCAAAAGGGACAGGGGGCTCGACACTGAAGCTTTCTTT
CASKRDRGLDTEAFF
>-|TRBJ1-6|-|TRBV7-3
TGTGCCAGCAGCGCGGTTAGGTCGAATTCACCCCTCCACTTT
CASSAVRSNSPLHF
>-|TRBJ1-1|few|TRBV15
TGTGCCACCAGCAGAGATCGGACCCTGAACACTGAAGCTTTCTTT
CATSRDRTLNTEAFF
>-|TRBJ2-5|many|TRBV7-2
TGTGCCAGCAGCCCGAGAGGGGTGGAGGAGACCCAGTACTTC
CASSPRGVEETQYF
>TRBD1|TRBJ2-3|many|TRBV7-9
TGTGCCAGCAGCTTAGCCCGACAGGGGGCAGATACGCAGTATTTT
CASSLARQGADTQYF
>-|TRBJ1-1|-|TRBV12-3/TRBV12-4
TGTGCCAGCGCTGATCACACTGAAGCTTTCTTT
CASADHTEAFF
>TRBD1|TRBJ1-5|few|TRBV20-1
TGCAGTGCTAAGGGGCCCGACAGGGAGAATCAGCCCCAGCATTTT
CSAKGPDRENQPQHF
>-|TRBJ2-5|-|TRBV6-6
TGTGCCAGCAGTTACTCTGGGACGGGTGACCAAGAGACCCAGTACTTC
CASSYSGTGDQETQYF
>-|TRBJ1-5|-|TRBV13
TGTGCCAGCAGCTTAAGAGCTCAGCCCCAGCATTTT
CASSLRAQPQHF
>-|TRBJ2-5|-|TRBV20-1
TGCAGTGCTAGACTCAGGGCAGGGACCCAGTACTTC
CSARLRAGTQYF
>-|TRBJ2-3|-|TRBV12-3/TRBV12-4
TGTGTCAGCAGAGCTAGGTCAGATACGCAGTATTTT
CVSRARSDTQYF
>-|TRBJ1-5|few|TRBV6-1
TGTGCCAGCACCGACGGGCCAGCCACACCCTGGGAGCCCCAGCATTTT
CASTDGPATPWEPQHF